Listed below are T cell receptor beta chains from one sample, sequenced in a study of response to subunit inactivated influenza vaccine. TCRdb passed the RT-PCR reads through MiXCR, listing each CDR3 protein once. The sample holds approximately 530,000 distinct CDR3 sequences, approximately 7.1% seen once. Specimen: PBMCs from blood, collected roughly 24 months after vaccination. Receptors were obtained from a man between 50 and 69 years old who received an inactivated influenza vaccine. Both conserved end residues are part of each CDR3. D genes are given only for firm matches. Clone size appears in some rows only: once, few, many, or a class for an expanded clone.

j_call d_call clone_size v_call cdr3_nt cdr3_aa
TRBJ2-3 . few TRBV15 TGTGCCACTAAACTCGGGACAATCAGCACAGATACGCAGTATTTT CATKLGTISTDTQYF
TRBJ1-1 . many TRBV7-2 TGTGCCAGCAGCTTAGTCAGGGTAACTTTCTTT CASSLVRVTFF
TRBJ2-7 TRBD2 few TRBV25-1 TGTGCCAGCAGTGACTCCGGACTAGCGGGAGTAGACGAGCAGTACTTC CASSDSGLAGVDEQYF
TRBJ2-5 TRBD2 . TRBV7-2 TGTGCCAGCAGCCCTAGCGGGGGCCCTCAAGAGACCCAGTACTTC CASSPSGGPQETQYF
TRBJ2-5 . . TRBV3-1 TGTGCCAGCAGCCCCCGTTGGATGGGGACCCAGTACTTC CASSPRWMGTQYF
TRBJ2-1 TRBD1 many TRBV28 TGTGCCAGCAAACCCACAGGGGGCGCTTACAATGAGCAGTTCTTC CASKPTGGAYNEQFF
TRBJ1-4 . many TRBV3-1 TGTGCCAGCAGCCAAGCGGGAGGAAAACTGTTTTTT CASSQAGGKLFF
TRBJ2-7 TRBD2 many TRBV29-1 TGCAGCGTTGAGGGACCTAGCGGAGACGAGCAGTACTTC CSVEGPSGDEQYF
TRBJ2-1 TRBD2 few TRBV3-1 TGTGCCAGCAGCCAAGATACGCTAGCGGTCCATGAGCAGTTCTTC CASSQDTLAVHEQFF
TRBJ2-1 TRBD2 . TRBV30 TGTGCCTGGAATCTAGCGGGAGGGGGAGAGCAGTTCTTC CAWNLAGGGEQFF
TRBJ1-5 . . TRBV12-3/TRBV12-4 TGTGCCAGCGCTGGGTGGGGGCCCCAGCATTTT CASAGWGPQHF
TRBJ2-1 TRBD2 many TRBV5-1 TGCGCCAGCAGCTCCACTAGCGGCTACAGAACCAGTGAGCAGTTCTTC CASSSTSGYRTSEQFF
TRBJ2-3 TRBD2 . TRBV2 TGTGCCAGCAGTGAAGCGCAAGCGGGGGGGCAGTATTTT CASSEAQAGGQYF
TRBJ2-5 TRBD2 few TRBV3-1 TGTGCCAGCAGCCAAGAACGAACTAGCGTGGAGACCCAGTACTTC CASSQERTSVETQYF
TRBJ1-2 TRBD1 . TRBV25-1 TGTGCCAGCAGTAGTCAGGGGGCTTTGGGCTACACCTTC CASSSQGALGYTF
TRBJ2-5 TRBD2 few TRBV10-3 TGTGCCATCAGTGAAGGTTTAATAGCGGGGGCAGAGACCCAGTACTTC CAISEGLIAGAETQYF
TRBJ2-3 . . TRBV11-2 TGTGCCAGCAGCTTACTACAGACTTCCACAGATACGCAGTATTTT CASSLLQTSTDTQYF
TRBJ2-2 TRBD2 many TRBV4-3 TGCGCCAGCAGCCAAGATCGACTAGCGGGATATACCGGGGAGCTGTTTTTT CASSQDRLAGYTGELFF
TRBJ1-2 TRBD1 many TRBV6-4 TGTGCCAGCAGTCCACGGACAGGGGGCGGATATGGCTACACCTTC CASSPRTGGGYGYTF
TRBJ1-1 . many TRBV29-1 TGCAGCACCCATGAAGCTTGGGGTGGTGCTTTCTTT CSTHEAWGGAFF
TRBJ2-7 . many TRBV2 TGTGCCAGCAGTGAATTCTACGAGCAGTACTTC CASSEFYEQYF
TRBJ2-7 . many TRBV28 TGTGCCAGCAGTTTAGAGGGTCCGGGTAAGGACGAGCAGTACTTC CASSLEGPGKDEQYF
TRBJ1-3 . few TRBV12-3/TRBV12-4 TGTGCCAGCAGTCACTTCCCTGGAAACACCATATATTTT CASSHFPGNTIYF